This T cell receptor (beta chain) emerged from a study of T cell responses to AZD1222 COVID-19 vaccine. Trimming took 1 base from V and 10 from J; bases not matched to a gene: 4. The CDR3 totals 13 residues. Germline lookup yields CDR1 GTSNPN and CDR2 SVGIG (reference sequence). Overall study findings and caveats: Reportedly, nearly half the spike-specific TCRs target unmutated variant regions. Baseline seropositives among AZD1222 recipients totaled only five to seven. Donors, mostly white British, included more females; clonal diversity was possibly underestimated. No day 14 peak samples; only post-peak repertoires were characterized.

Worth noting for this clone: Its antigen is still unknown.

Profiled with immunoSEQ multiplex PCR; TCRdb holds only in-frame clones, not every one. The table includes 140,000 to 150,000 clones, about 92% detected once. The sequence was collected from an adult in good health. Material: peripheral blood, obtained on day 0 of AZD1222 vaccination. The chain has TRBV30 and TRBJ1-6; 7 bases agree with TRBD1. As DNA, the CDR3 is TGTGCCTGGAGTGGGGGGACAGAATCACCCCTCCACTTT. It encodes CAWSGGTESPLHF.